This paragraph covers one T cell receptor beta chain sequence. What it recognizes is unknown. This entry belongs to a study of identical twins. Donors uniformly comprised healthy Caucasians. Germline V gives CDR1 SQVTM, CDR2 ANQGSEA. J lost 1 base, V lost 8 bases, and 5 bases had no gene match. CDR3 length equals 14 residues. TCRdb itself ran the 5' RACE reads through MiXCR, one entry per CDR3 protein. The table includes 540,000 or so distinct CDR3 sequences, more than 20% detected once. General observations from the study: Models predicted less out-of-frame TCR alpha sharing in monozygotic twins than was found. Conclusions rested on cross-sectional statistics rather than following the same donors.

The sample was also reused in another study, on yellow fever vaccine responses in identical twins.

The chain carries TRBV29-1 and TRBJ2-6, with TRBD2 matching 7 bases. This sequence was found in a woman younger than 35 in good health. Sample: CD4+ T cells sorted from blood. The CDR3 DNA reads as TGCAGCACAGCGGGGCCTTCTGGGGCCAACGTCCTGACTTTC. Residues: CSTAGPSGANVLTF.